This passage covers 24 T cell receptor beta chains from one sample sequenced in a study of regulatory T cells in long-lasting Graves disease. Combining iRepertoire HTBI primers with Arm-PCR of CDR3 regions, the authors built TCR beta libraries. TCRdb re-derived calls from the multiplex PCR reads in MiXCR, one entry per CDR3 protein. This sample has nearly 350,000 distinct CDR3 sequences, with 15% to 20% found just once. Time point meaning: persistent/refractory GD, antithyroid drugs over 5 years with positive TRAb. Generation of the TCR library employed RNA extracted from PBMCs. The sequencing here drew on peripheral blood mononuclear cells (PBMCs), taken when the disease was refractory, from a patient treated with antithyroid drugs. These TCRs come from a female donor with Graves disease.

The table lists this clonotype with many counts. The CDR3 reads CSAKEPGQPIWDGYTF. CDR3 DNA: TGCAGTGCTAAGGAACCGGGACAGCCGATATGGGATGGCTACACCTTC. The V and J genes are TRBV20-1 and TRBJ1-2; 7 bases fit TRBD1. Germline lookup yields CDR1 DFQATT and CDR2 SNEGSKA (reference sequence). V was pared by 4 bases and J by 6 bases, with 17 bases of the junction left unmatched. The CDR3 has 16 residues.

As for this clonotype: The junction departs from germline at one end; a sequencing error may be responsible. V and J are TRBV5-1 and TRBJ1-1, with 7 bases that match TRBD1. CDR3 length equals 12 residues. CDR1 and CDR2 from the germline V gene are SGHRS and YFSETQ. The CDR3 region has the DNA TGTGCCAGCAGCCCGACAGGGACTGAAGCTTTCTTT. It is translated as CASSPTGTEAFF.

The chain recombines TRBV5-1 with TRBJ2-5; either TRBD1 or TRBD2 may supply D (5 bases each). The V gene's germline CDR1 is SGHRS and CDR2 YFSETQ. V was clipped by 1 base and J by 5 bases, with 12 bases between them. CDR3 length: 14 residues. CDR3 sequence (DNA): TGCGCCAGCAGCTTGTCGTCGGGGCTGGAGACCCAGTACTTC. Translated: CASSLSSGLETQYF.

This clonotype was recorded at least ten times. The J gene is TRBJ1-5, the V gene TRBV12-3 or TRBV12-4; 7 bases align to TRBD1. The ends lost 3 bases at V and 6 bases at J; junction bases unmatched: 14. This CDR3 is built from 17 residues. Here the CDR3 reads CASSLFTVAGGSQPQHF. CDR3 DNA: TGTGCCAGCAGTTTGTTCACCGTGGCAGGGGGGTCTCAGCCCCAGCATTTT.

This clonotype appeared many times. The J gene is TRBJ2-7, the V gene TRBV20-1; 7 nucleotides agree with TRBD1. Germline V gives CDR1 DFQATT, CDR2 SNEGSKA (reference sequence). The CDR3 is 15 residues long. Trimming removed 3 bases from V and 4 bases from J; junction bases left unmatched: 12. The CDR3 protein is CSARETRDSAYEQYF. In DNA form, the CDR3 reads TGCAGTGCTAGGGAGACCCGGGACAGCGCATACGAGCAGTACTTC.

Many counts were recorded for this clonotype. V is TRBV4-1 and J is TRBJ2-5; D is perhaps TRBD1 (5 bases). The CDR3 has 15 residues. The germline gives CDR1 MGHRA, CDR2 YSYEKL. The V and J ends lost 2 bases and 5 bases respectively, with 15 bases between them. The CDR3 here is CASSQIGASVETQYF. The DNA of the CDR3 is TGCGCCAGCAGCCAAATAGGGGCGAGTGTGGAGACCCAGTACTTC.

This clonotype was seen a handful of times. The rearrangement links TRBV7-9 to TRBJ2-7; D is possibly TRBD1 (6 bases). Germline CDR1 reads SEHNR; CDR2 reads FQNEAQ (reference sequence). V was trimmed by 5 bases and J by 7 bases, leaving 12 bases between them. The CDR3 is 12 residues long. CDR3 nucleotide sequence: TGTGCCAGCAGCCCGGACAGTTTTGAGCAGTACTTC. Its protein product is CASSPDSFEQYF.

As concerns this clonotype: This may stem from a read error, because a much larger clone lies one nucleotide away. The chain carries TRBV28 and TRBJ1-2; 8 nucleotides line up with TRBD1. Germline values: CDR1 MDHEN, CDR2 SYDVKM. The J segment lost 6 bases and the V segment lost 7 bases, leaving 10 bases of the junction unmatched. This CDR3 has 14 amino acids. DNA for the CDR3: TGTGCCAGCACCGTAGGGACAGGAGCCCATGGCTACACCTTC. Translating it yields CASTVGTGAHGYTF.

The chain couples TRBV15 to TRBJ2-1, with 7 bases aligning to TRBD2. The CDR3 loop spans 14 amino acids. The germline CDR1 and CDR2 sequences are LNHNV and YYDKDF (reference sequence). Trimming cost V 9 bases and J 0 bases; bases outside gene matches: 5. CDR3 amino acids: CATCRDYSYNEQFF. The CDR3 DNA follows: TGTGCCACTTGCCGGGACTACTCCTACAATGAGCAGTTCTTC.

This clonotype showed up just a few times. The rearrangement links TRBV30 to TRBJ1-1; tentatively, D is TRBD1 (6 bases). V lost 0 bases and J 7 bases, leaving 12 bases between the germline ends. Germline CDR1 GTSNPN, CDR2 SVGIG (reference sequence). This CDR3 comprises 13 residues. The CDR3 DNA reads as TGTGCCTGGAGTGTCGGAGGGACATTTGAAGCTTTCTTT. This codes for CAWSVGGTFEAFF.

In the case of this clonotype: A much larger clone sits a single nucleotide away, making a read error possible. The chain uses TRBV6-1 and TRBJ1-1; 7 bases align to TRBD1. V trimming: 5 bases; J trimming: 5 bases; junction bases outside the gene matches: 8. The CDR3 has 14 residues. Germline V lookup: CDR1 MNHNS, CDR2 SASEGT. The chain's CDR3 is CASSNRGGGTEAFF. The CDR3 nucleotides are TGTGCCAGCAGTAACAGGGGAGGGGGAACTGAAGCTTTCTTT.

V and J are TRBV28 and TRBJ2-1; 10 bases are shared with TRBD2. Germline-derived CDR1 and CDR2 are MDHEN and SYDVKM. CDR3 size: 17 residues. V gave up 10 bases and J gave up 3 bases; unmatched junction bases: 15. CDR3 protein: CATRKGQGLANYNEQFF. CDR3 in DNA: TGTGCCACCCGAAAAGGACAGGGACTAGCGAACTACAATGAGCAGTTCTTC.

This clonotype showed up just once. The V call is TRBV20-1, the J call TRBJ1-6; TRBD1 aligns across 10 bases. J gave up 15 bases and V 0 bases, and 8 bases lay outside the gene matches. Germline values: CDR1 DFQATT, CDR2 SNEGSKA (reference sequence). This CDR3 has 14 amino acids. CDR3 in DNA: TGCAGTGCTAGAGATCGACAGGGGGCCCCACTCCTCCACTTT. Its protein product is CSARDRQGAPLLHF.

In its sample, this clonotype was seen a few times. The gene calls are TRBV30 and TRBJ1-1; TRBD1 might be the D (5 bases). Germline values: CDR1 GTSNPN, CDR2 SVGIG (reference sequence). The V and J ends lost 5 bases and 0 bases respectively, with 13 bases between them. The CDR3 extends over 14 amino acids. The chain's CDR3 is CAWARTRMNTEAFF. In DNA, the CDR3 is TGTGCCTGGGCCAGGACACGTATGAACACTGAAGCTTTCTTT.

The chain uses TRBV4-1 and TRBJ1-5; D call uncertain. This CDR3 has 15 amino acids. Trimming stripped 0 bases from V and 2 bases from J, with 8 bases between. Germline V gives CDR1 MGHRA, CDR2 YSYEKL. The CDR3 loop reads CASSQDLRGNQPQHF. The CDR3 DNA is TGCGCCAGCAGCCAAGATCTCCGGGGCAATCAGCCCCAGCATTTT.

This clonotype appeared many times. The chain employs TRBV7-9 and TRBJ1-1; a weak D match, TRBD1 (6 bases). V was clipped by 2 bases and J by 0 bases, with 7 bases between them. Germline CDR1 is SEHNR and CDR2 is FQNEAQ (reference sequence). The CDR3 runs 14 residues. CDR3 bases: TGTGCCAGCAGCTTATCAGGGGTGAACACTGAAGCTTTCTTT. Protein product: CASSLSGVNTEAFF. Full variable domain (remainder filled in from reference TRBV7-9 and TRBJ1-1): DTGVSQNPRHKITKRGQNVTFRCDPISEHNRLYWYRQTLGQGPEFLTYFQNEAQLEKSRLLSDRFSAERPKGSFSTLEIQRTEQGDSAMYLCASSLSGVNTEAFFGQGTRLTVV.

The chain combines TRBV5-4 with TRBJ2-5; 12 nucleotides match TRBD1. The length of the CDR3 is 16 residues. Losses at the gene ends were 4 bases for V and 3 bases for J; bases not matched to a gene: 7. Germline V lookup: CDR1 SGHNT, CDR2 YYREEE (reference sequence). The CDR3: CASSPSGTGGEETQYF. CDR3 in DNA: TGTGCCAGCAGCCCCTCCGGGACAGGGGGCGAAGAGACCCAGTACTTC. The full variable domain, rest sourced from reference TRBV5-4 and TRBJ2-5, is ETGVTQSPTHLIKTRGQQVTLRCSSQSGHNTVSWYQQALGQGPQFIFQYYREEENGRGNFPPRFSGLQFPNYSSELNVNALELDDSALYLCASSPSGTGGEETQYFGPGTRLLVL.

The chain is built from TRBV5-5 and TRBJ1-1; TRBD1 agrees at 9 bases. V shed 4 bases and J 4 bases; nucleotides not matched to a gene: 5. The CDR3 spans 14 residues. In germline, CDR1 is SGHKS, CDR2 YYEKEE (reference sequence). The DNA of the CDR3 is TGTGCCAGCAGCACCGGGACAGGGAGCACTGAAGCTTTCTTT. Translating it yields CASSTGTGSTEAFF.

This chain joins TRBV20-1 and TRBJ2-2; 12 bases fit TRBD2. There are 16 residues in the CDR3. V was clipped by 3 bases and J by 3 bases; unmatched bases: 5. Germline CDR1 reads DFQATT; CDR2 reads SNEGSKA (reference sequence). CDR3 in amino acids: CSASPTSGSYTGELFF. CDR3 DNA sequence: TGCAGTGCTAGTCCGACTAGCGGGAGTTACACCGGGGAGCTGTTTTTT.

The rearrangement joins TRBV6-1 to TRBJ1-2, with D possibly TRBD1 on 5 matching bases. V gave up 6 bases and J gave up 5 bases, with 16 bases separating them. The germline V gene has CDR1 MNHNS and CDR2 SASEGT. This CDR3 has 14 amino acids. CDR3 protein: CASRLSREGYGYTF. The CDR3 nucleotides read TGTGCCAGCAGGTTGAGCAGGGAAGGGTATGGCTACACCTTC.

Many counts were recorded for this clonotype. The gene calls are TRBV11-3 and TRBJ2-7; D is perhaps TRBD1 (6 bases). This CDR3 has 14 amino acids. The ends were cut back, 5 bases at V and 1 base at J, with 12 bases in the middle. Germline CDR1 SGHNT, CDR2 YENEEA. The CDR3 DNA reads TGTGCCAGCAGCCCCCCGGACAGATCCTACGAGCAGTACTTC. This gives the protein CASSPPDRSYEQYF.

This clonotype appeared many times. This chain links TRBV30 with TRBJ2-7; D is unclear. From germline, CDR1 is GTSNPN and CDR2 SVGIG (reference sequence). V gave up 0 bases and J gave up 4 bases, with 10 bases separating them. The CDR3 is 13 residues long. The CDR3 coding sequence is TGTGCCTGGAGTGTCGGTAGATTGTACGAGCAGTACTTC. It specifies CAWSVGRLYEQYF.

The V and J genes are TRBV11-1 and TRBJ2-2; weak D call: TRBD1 (5 bases). The CDR3 extends over 17 amino acids. Deletions cut 0 bases from V and 1 base from J, with 12 bases between. The germline gives CDR1 SGHAT, CDR2 FQDESV (reference sequence). The CDR3 nucleotides read TGTGCCAGCAGCTTAGCGTGGACCCAGGGGAACACCGGGGAGCTGTTTTTT. It specifies CASSLAWTQGNTGELFF.

A few counts support this clonotype. The chain combines TRBV20-1 with TRBJ1-1; D possibly corresponds to TRBD1 (5 bases). CDR3 length: 14 residues. In germline, CDR1 is DFQATT, CDR2 SNEGSKA (reference sequence). CDR3 DNA: TGCACCAGCCAGACAAGGGGTTTGAACACTGAAGCTTTCTTT. As protein: CTSQTRGLNTEAFF.